This TCR beta chain was sequenced in a study of T-cell memory formation after mild COVID-19. Findings of the study overall: The study found contracting CD4+ clones mainly in CM and EM and contracting CD8+ clones in EMRA. Pre-infection memory contained some responding clones, which suggested that cross-reactive memory had joined.

Ten or more counts support this clonotype. Its antigen is not identified. The V gene lost 1 base and the J gene lost 5 bases, with 6 bases spanning the gap. CDR1 and CDR2 (germline): SGHTA, FQGNSA. CDR3 length: 13 residues. TCRdb itself ran the 5' RACE reads through MiXCR, one entry per CDR3 protein. The table has fewer than 350,000 distinct CDR3 sequences, approximately 15% seen once. The TCR comes from a man aged 18-30 years who had mild COVID-19 (a few samples of this study predate the infection). Cell type and time point are not known. Material for sequencing was PBMCs or a T cell subset sorted from them (not recorded which). The chain employs TRBV7-2 and TRBJ2-1; D is ambiguous. The CDR3 sequence: CASSLVRNNEQFF. The CDR3 nucleotides read TGTGCCAGCAGCTTAGTTCGTAACAATGAGCAGTTCTTC.